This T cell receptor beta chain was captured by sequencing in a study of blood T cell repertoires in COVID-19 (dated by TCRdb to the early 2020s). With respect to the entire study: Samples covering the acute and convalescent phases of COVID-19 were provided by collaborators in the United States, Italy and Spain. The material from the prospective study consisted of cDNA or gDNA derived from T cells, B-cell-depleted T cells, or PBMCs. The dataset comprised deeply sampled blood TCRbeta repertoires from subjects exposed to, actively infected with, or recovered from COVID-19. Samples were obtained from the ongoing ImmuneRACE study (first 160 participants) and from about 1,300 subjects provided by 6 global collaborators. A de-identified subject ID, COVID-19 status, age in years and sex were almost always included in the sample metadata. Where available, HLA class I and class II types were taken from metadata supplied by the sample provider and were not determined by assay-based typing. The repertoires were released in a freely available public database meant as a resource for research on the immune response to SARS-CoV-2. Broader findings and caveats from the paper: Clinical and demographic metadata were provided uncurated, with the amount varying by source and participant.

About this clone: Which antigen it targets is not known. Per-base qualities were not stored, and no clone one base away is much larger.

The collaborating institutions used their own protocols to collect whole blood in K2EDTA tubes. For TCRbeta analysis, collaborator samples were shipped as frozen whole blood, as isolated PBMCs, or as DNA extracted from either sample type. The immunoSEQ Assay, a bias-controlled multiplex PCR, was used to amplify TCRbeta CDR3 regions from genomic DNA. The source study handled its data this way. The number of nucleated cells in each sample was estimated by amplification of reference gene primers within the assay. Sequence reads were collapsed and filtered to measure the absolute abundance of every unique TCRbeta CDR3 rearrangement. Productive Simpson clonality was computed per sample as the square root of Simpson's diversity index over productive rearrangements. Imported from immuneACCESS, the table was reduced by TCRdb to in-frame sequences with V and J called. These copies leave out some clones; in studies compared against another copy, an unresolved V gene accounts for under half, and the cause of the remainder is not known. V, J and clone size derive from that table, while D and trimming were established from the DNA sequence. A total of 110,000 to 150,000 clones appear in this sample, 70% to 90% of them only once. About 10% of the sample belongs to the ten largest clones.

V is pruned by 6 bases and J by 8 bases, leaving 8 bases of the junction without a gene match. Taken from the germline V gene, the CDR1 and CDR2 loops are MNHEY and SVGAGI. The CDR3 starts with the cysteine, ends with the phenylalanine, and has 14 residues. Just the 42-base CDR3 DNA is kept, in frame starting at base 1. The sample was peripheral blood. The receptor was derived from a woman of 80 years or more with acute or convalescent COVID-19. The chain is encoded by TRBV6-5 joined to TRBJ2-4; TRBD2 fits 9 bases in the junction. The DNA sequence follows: TGTGCCAGCAGAGGCGGGGGGGCTTTGTACATTCAGTACTTC. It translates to CASRGGGALYIQYF.